This T cell receptor beta chain was sequenced in a study of long-term antiretroviral therapy in people with HIV. General study results and limits: Controls exceeded HIV repertoires in CDR3 length range. Information on adherence, resistance and therapy changes was unavailable.

Concerning this clone itself: Its matching antigen is unknown.

Assay version v3.0 of immunoSEQ was used, and it was run at survey level. Sequenced by immunoSEQ multiplex PCR; TCRdb stores in-frame clones only, minus some. The sample carries tens of thousands of clones, around 80% recorded once. This sample comprised unsorted PBMCs, obtained 2 years after starting antiretroviral therapy. This TCR derives from a woman in her fifties or sixties with HIV.

DNA for the CDR3: TGTGCCAGTCGACAGGTTTACAATGAGCAGTTCTTC. Its protein is CASRQVYNEQFF. The gene calls are TRBV10-3 and TRBJ2-1; a possible D gene is TRBD1 (6 bases). This CDR3 region has 12 residues. Trimming removed 10 bases at V and 4 bases at J, with 11 bases between. Germline V gene lookup returns CDR1 ENHRY and CDR2 SYGVKD.